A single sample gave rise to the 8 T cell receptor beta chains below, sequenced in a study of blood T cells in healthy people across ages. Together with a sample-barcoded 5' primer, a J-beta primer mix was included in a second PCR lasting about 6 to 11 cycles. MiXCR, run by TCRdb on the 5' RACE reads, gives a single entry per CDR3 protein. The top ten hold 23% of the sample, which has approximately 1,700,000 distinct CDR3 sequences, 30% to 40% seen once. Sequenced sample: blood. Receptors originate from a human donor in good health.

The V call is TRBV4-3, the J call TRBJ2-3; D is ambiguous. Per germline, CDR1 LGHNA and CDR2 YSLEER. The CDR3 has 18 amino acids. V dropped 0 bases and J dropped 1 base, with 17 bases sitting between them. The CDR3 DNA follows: TGCGCCAGCAGCCAAGAAGGCGTGTGGGGTGAGGGCACAGATACGCAGTATTTT. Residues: CASSQEGVWGEGTDTQYF.

This chain's CDR3 is CASSSPDRGRNEKLFF. DNA of the CDR3: TGTGCCAGCAGCTCGCCCGACAGGGGGAGAAATGAAAAACTGTTTTTT. This rearrangement joins TRBV7-9 to TRBJ1-4; 9 nucleotides align to TRBD1. Germline trimming cut 4 bases from V and 5 bases from J; bases unmatched to any gene: 8. This CDR3 region has 16 residues. Germline lookup yields CDR1 SEHNR and CDR2 FQNEAQ (reference sequence).

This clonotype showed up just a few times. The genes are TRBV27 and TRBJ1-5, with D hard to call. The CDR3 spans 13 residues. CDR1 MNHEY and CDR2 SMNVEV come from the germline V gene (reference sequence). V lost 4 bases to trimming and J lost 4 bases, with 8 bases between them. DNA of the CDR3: TGTGCCAGCAGTTCTGGGTGGAATCAGCCCCAGCATTTT. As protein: CASSSGWNQPQHF.

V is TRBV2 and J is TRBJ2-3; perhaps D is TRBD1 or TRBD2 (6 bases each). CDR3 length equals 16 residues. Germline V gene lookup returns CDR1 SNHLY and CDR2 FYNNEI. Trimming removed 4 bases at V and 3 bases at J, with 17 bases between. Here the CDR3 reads CASSGHFWGATDTQYF. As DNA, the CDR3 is TGTGCCAGCAGTGGACACTTCTGGGGGGCAACAGATACGCAGTATTTT.

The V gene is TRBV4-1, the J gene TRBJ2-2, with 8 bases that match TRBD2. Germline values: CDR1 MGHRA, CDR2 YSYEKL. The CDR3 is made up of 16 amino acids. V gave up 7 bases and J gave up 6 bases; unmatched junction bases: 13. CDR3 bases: TGCGCCAGCAACGGTATGGCGGGGGGAATCTCCGGGGAGCTGTTTTTT. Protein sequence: CASNGMAGGISGELFF.

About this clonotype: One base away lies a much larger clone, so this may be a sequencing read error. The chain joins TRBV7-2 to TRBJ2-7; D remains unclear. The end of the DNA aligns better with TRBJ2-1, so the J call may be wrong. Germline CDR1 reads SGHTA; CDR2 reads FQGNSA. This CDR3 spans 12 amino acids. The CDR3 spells CASSANSYEQFF. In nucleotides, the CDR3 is TGTGCCAGCAGCGCAAACTCCTACGAGCAGTTCTTC.

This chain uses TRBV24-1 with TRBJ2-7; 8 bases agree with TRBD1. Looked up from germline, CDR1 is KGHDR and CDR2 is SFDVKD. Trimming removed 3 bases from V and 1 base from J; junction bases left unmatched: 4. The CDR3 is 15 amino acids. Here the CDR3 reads CATSDAGGPSYEQYF. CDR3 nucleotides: TGTGCCACCAGTGATGCAGGGGGCCCATCCTACGAGCAGTACTTC.

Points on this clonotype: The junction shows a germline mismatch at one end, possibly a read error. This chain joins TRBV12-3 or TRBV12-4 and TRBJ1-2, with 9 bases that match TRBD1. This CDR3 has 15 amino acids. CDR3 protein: CANSPRGQGVTGYTF. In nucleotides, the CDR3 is TGTGCCAACAGTCCAAGGGGACAGGGAGTAACTGGCTACACCTTC.